This T cell receptor (beta chain) was sequenced for a study of T cell repertoires in cytomegalovirus infection. Study summary: CMV infection together with matching HLA type was indicated by public TCR beta signatures.

Study-level points and caveats: There were HLA-C-restricted CMV-specific TCR beta clonotypes dominating the ex vivo response.

V lost 2 bases, J lost 7 bases, and 14 bases lay in between. Germline-derived CDR1 and CDR2 are SEHNR and FQNEAQ (reference sequence). The CDR3 sequence is 14 residues long. TCRdb reprocessed the reads via MiXCR and lists one record per CDR3 protein. The profile shows roughly 350,000 distinct CDR3 sequences, roughly 36% of them singletons. Comment on this clonotype: Its antigen is undetermined.

The receptor was derived from a human donor in good health (CMV status not recorded). Some clones in this sample may be carry-over from other donors' samples. This chain joins TRBV7-9 and TRBJ1-1; D not resolved. The material sequenced was cultured PBMCs, taken from culture after CMV antigen stimulation. The CDR3 is CASSLMALLGEAFF. The CDR3, as DNA: TGTGCCAGCAGCTTAATGGCCCTTTTGGGTGAAGCTTTCTTT.